The rows below give T cell receptor beta chains drawn from one sample of a study of T-cell memory formation after mild COVID-19. TCRdb re-analysed the 5' RACE reads in MiXCR, keeping a single row per CDR3 protein. The repertoire has roughly 600,000 distinct CDR3 sequences, over 15% of them found once; the top ten carry more than 10%. The sequenced sample consisted of PBMCs or a T cell subset sorted from them (not recorded which). These receptors were taken from an adult woman who had mild COVID-19 (a few samples of this study predate the infection). Cell type and time point are not known. Each CDR3 is given with its conserved first and last residue. Fields, in order: V gene, D gene, J gene, clone size, CDR3 protein, CDR3 DNA. D genes are given only for firm matches. For some rows the clone size is stated as once, few or many, or as a class when expanded; others skip it.

v_call: TRBV20-1
d_call: NA
j_call: TRBJ1-4
clone_size: NA
cdr3_aa: CSARGSGALGEKLFF
cdr3_nt: TGCAGTGCTAGAGGAAGCGGGGCGTTAGGAGAAAAACTGTTTTTT

v_call: TRBV5-1
d_call: TRBD1
j_call: TRBJ2-7
clone_size: NA
cdr3_aa: CASSDRVGTYEQYF
cdr3_nt: TGCGCCAGCAGCGACAGGGTGGGTACCTACGAGCAGTACTTC

v_call: TRBV11-3
d_call: TRBD1
j_call: TRBJ2-3
clone_size: many
cdr3_aa: CASSSRTGIDTQYF
cdr3_nt: TGTGCCAGCAGCTCCCGGACAGGGATAGATACGCAGTATTTT

v_call: TRBV29-1
d_call: NA
j_call: TRBJ2-1
clone_size: few
cdr3_aa: CSSGQTSYNEQFF
cdr3_nt: TGCAGCTCGGGACAAACATCCTACAATGAGCAGTTCTTC

v_call: TRBV11-2
d_call: TRBD2
j_call: TRBJ2-1
clone_size: NA
cdr3_aa: CASSLIAGLRGEQFF
cdr3_nt: TGTGCCAGCAGCTTAATAGCGGGACTTCGGGGTGAGCAGTTCTTC

v_call: TRBV12-3/TRBV12-4
d_call: TRBD2
j_call: TRBJ2-5
clone_size: few
cdr3_aa: CASSPLAGGEETQYF
cdr3_nt: TGTGCCAGCAGCCCTCTAGCGGGAGGGGAAGAGACCCAGTACTTC

v_call: TRBV7-8
d_call: TRBD2
j_call: TRBJ2-1
clone_size: few
cdr3_aa: CASSSGLAGRSSYNEQFF
cdr3_nt: TGTGCCAGCAGCTCCGGACTAGCGGGACGGAGCTCCTACAATGAGCAGTTCTTC

v_call: TRBV13
d_call: NA
j_call: TRBJ1-1
clone_size: few
cdr3_aa: CASSGGRRGTEAFF
cdr3_nt: TGTGCCAGCAGCGGCGGCCGGCGGGGCACTGAAGCTTTCTTT

v_call: TRBV29-1
d_call: TRBD2
j_call: TRBJ2-7
clone_size: few
cdr3_aa: CSVEREGSYEQYF
cdr3_nt: TGCAGCGTTGAAAGGGAGGGCTCCTACGAGCAGTACTTC

v_call: TRBV6-6
d_call: NA
j_call: TRBJ2-7
clone_size: NA
cdr3_aa: CASSYPRTVSYEQYF
cdr3_nt: TGTGCCAGCAGTTACCCCAGGACAGTTTCCTACGAGCAGTACTTC

v_call: TRBV19
d_call: TRBD1
j_call: TRBJ1-1
clone_size: NA
cdr3_aa: CASSIRDRFQNTEAFF
cdr3_nt: TGTGCCAGTAGTATTCGGGACAGATTCCAGAACACTGAAGCTTTCTTT

v_call: TRBV7-3
d_call: NA
j_call: TRBJ2-3
clone_size: NA
cdr3_aa: CASSLTDTSTDTQYF
cdr3_nt: TGTGCCAGCAGCTTGACTGACACTAGCACAGATACGCAGTATTTT

v_call: TRBV4-2
d_call: TRBD1
j_call: TRBJ2-7
clone_size: NA
cdr3_aa: CASSHPGTGRGYEQYF
cdr3_nt: TGTGCCAGCAGCCATCCCGGGACAGGGAGAGGCTACGAGCAGTACTTC

v_call: TRBV7-6
d_call: NA
j_call: TRBJ2-1
clone_size: few
cdr3_aa: CASSTGRVSNPVF
cdr3_nt: TGTGCCAGCTCTACAGGCCGGGTAAGCAACCCAGTCTTC

v_call: TRBV29-1
d_call: TRBD2
j_call: TRBJ2-2
clone_size: NA
cdr3_aa: CSVLSGENTGELFF
cdr3_nt: TGCAGCGTCCTGAGCGGGGAGAACACCGGGGAGCTGTTTTTT

v_call: TRBV6-5
d_call: TRBD1
j_call: TRBJ2-4
clone_size: many
cdr3_aa: CASSYSGQKNIQYF
cdr3_nt: TGTGCCAGCAGTTACTCGGGACAGAAAAACATTCAGTACTTC

v_call: TRBV12-3/TRBV12-4
d_call: NA
j_call: TRBJ1-5
clone_size: NA
cdr3_aa: CASSFARNQPQHF
cdr3_nt: TGTGCCAGCAGTTTTGCTCGCAATCAGCCCCAGCATTTT

v_call: TRBV6-6
d_call: TRBD1
j_call: TRBJ1-3
clone_size: NA
cdr3_aa: CASSYSGTETGNTIYF
cdr3_nt: TGTGCCAGCAGTTACTCCGGGACAGAAACTGGAAACACCATATATTTT

v_call: TRBV21-1
d_call: NA
j_call: TRBJ2-5
clone_size: NA
cdr3_aa: CASLHPGGVSQETQYF
cdr3_nt: TGTGCCAGCCTCCACCCCGGGGGGGTAAGCCAAGAGACCCAGTACTTC

v_call: TRBV5-4
d_call: TRBD1
j_call: TRBJ2-2
clone_size: few
cdr3_aa: CASSRPTGESGELFF
cdr3_nt: TGTGCCAGCAGCAGACCGACAGGGGAGTCCGGGGAGCTGTTTTTT

v_call: TRBV27
d_call: TRBD1
j_call: TRBJ1-6
clone_size: NA
cdr3_aa: CASRATGNSPLHF
cdr3_nt: TGTGCCAGCAGAGCGACAGGGAATTCACCCCTCCACTTT

v_call: TRBV5-1
d_call: NA
j_call: TRBJ1-6
clone_size: few
cdr3_aa: CASSLEGHPASPLHF
cdr3_nt: TGCGCCAGCAGCTTGGAGGGACATCCTGCTTCACCCCTCCACTTT

v_call: TRBV5-1
d_call: NA
j_call: TRBJ2-3
clone_size: few
cdr3_aa: CASSNPDTQYF
cdr3_nt: TGCGCCAGCAGCAACCCAGATACGCAGTATTTT

v_call: TRBV11-2
d_call: TRBD1
j_call: TRBJ2-2
clone_size: NA
cdr3_aa: CASSSTGGSGELFF
cdr3_nt: TGTGCCAGCAGCTCGACAGGGGGGTCCGGGGAGCTGTTTTTT

v_call: TRBV5-1
d_call: NA
j_call: TRBJ2-2
clone_size: NA
cdr3_aa: CASSAGPTGELFF
cdr3_nt: TGCGCCAGCAGTGCTGGCCCTACCGGGGAGCTGTTTTTT

v_call: TRBV10-3
d_call: TRBD2
j_call: TRBJ2-1
clone_size: few
cdr3_aa: CAISEREAGGQFF
cdr3_nt: TGTGCCATCAGTGAGCGGGAGGCCGGTGGGCAGTTCTTC

v_call: TRBV3-1
d_call: NA
j_call: TRBJ2-3
clone_size: NA
cdr3_aa: CASSQDMADLHTQYF
cdr3_nt: TGTGCCAGCAGCCAAGATATGGCCGACCTGCATACGCAGTATTTT

v_call: TRBV29-1
d_call: NA
j_call: TRBJ2-1
clone_size: NA
cdr3_aa: CSVEDLRRAYYNEQFF
cdr3_nt: TGCAGCGTTGAAGATCTTCGTAGGGCCTACTACAATGAGCAGTTCTTC

v_call: TRBV30
d_call: NA
j_call: TRBJ2-5
clone_size: NA
cdr3_aa: CAWSTVAGLQGTQYF
cdr3_nt: TGTGCCTGGAGTACCGTGGCGGGGCTACAAGGGACCCAGTACTTC

v_call: TRBV12-3/TRBV12-4
d_call: NA
j_call: TRBJ2-7
clone_size: many
cdr3_aa: CASSTGYEQYF
cdr3_nt: TGTGCCAGCAGTACGGGCTACGAGCAGTACTTC

v_call: TRBV6-5
d_call: TRBD1
j_call: TRBJ1-4
clone_size: few
cdr3_aa: CASCPGTGVEKLFF
cdr3_nt: TGTGCCAGCTGCCCCGGGACAGGCGTAGAAAAACTGTTTTTT

v_call: TRBV7-9
d_call: TRBD2
j_call: TRBJ2-1
clone_size: NA
cdr3_aa: CASSSRTSASNEQFF
cdr3_nt: TGTGCCAGCAGCTCACGGACTAGCGCCTCCAATGAGCAGTTCTTC

v_call: TRBV24-1
d_call: TRBD1
j_call: TRBJ1-4
clone_size: NA
cdr3_aa: CATSDPTGGNEKLFF
cdr3_nt: TGTGCCACCAGTGATCCGACAGGGGGAAATGAAAAACTGTTTTTT

v_call: TRBV11-3
d_call: NA
j_call: TRBJ1-1
clone_size: NA
cdr3_aa: CASSFTRGNTEAFF
cdr3_nt: TGTGCCAGCAGCTTCACCAGGGGGAACACTGAAGCTTTCTTT

v_call: TRBV11-2
d_call: TRBD2
j_call: TRBJ2-1
clone_size: few
cdr3_aa: CASSPQLAGVYNEQFF
cdr3_nt: TGTGCCAGCAGCCCGCAACTAGCGGGAGTATACAATGAGCAGTTCTTC

v_call: TRBV6-6
d_call: TRBD1
j_call: TRBJ1-5
clone_size: NA
cdr3_aa: CASSYPGQEHQPQHF
cdr3_nt: TGTGCCAGCAGTTACCCAGGACAGGAGCATCAGCCCCAGCATTTT